This T cell receptor (beta chain) was sequenced during a study of T cell repertoires in cytomegalovirus infection. MiXCR, applied by TCRdb to the reads, yields one record per CDR3 protein. The table has some 250,000 distinct CDR3 sequences, around 8.7% seen once. Only a few counts were recorded for this clonotype. V lost 1 base and J 5 bases, leaving 20 bases between the germline ends. The CDR3 is made up of 16 amino acids. Per the germline V gene, CDR1 is DFQATT and CDR2 is SNEGSKA (reference sequence). Material: PBMCs. This TCR was recovered from a human donor in good health (CMV status not recorded). Some clones in this sample may be carry-over from other donors' samples. The chain combines TRBV20-1 with TRBJ1-1; TRBD1 might be the D (5 bases). CDR3 in amino acids: CSARGDSSVSRTEAFF. Here the CDR3 DNA reads TGCAGTGCTAGAGGCGACAGTTCTGTTTCGCGGACTGAAGCTTTCTTT.